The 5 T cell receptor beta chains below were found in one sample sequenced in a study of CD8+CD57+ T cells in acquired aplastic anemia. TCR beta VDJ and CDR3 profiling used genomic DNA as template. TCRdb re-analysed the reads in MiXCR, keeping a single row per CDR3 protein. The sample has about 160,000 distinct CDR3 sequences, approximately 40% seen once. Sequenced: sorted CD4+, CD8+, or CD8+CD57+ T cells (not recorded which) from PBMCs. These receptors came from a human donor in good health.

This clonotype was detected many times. DNA of the CDR3: TGTGCCAGCAGCGTACGTACCAGGGGGCGCGGGATATTCGATACGCAGTATTTT. Translating gives CASSVRTRGRGIFDTQYF. The chain couples TRBV9 to TRBJ2-3; 8 bases agree with TRBD1. The CDR3 runs 18 residues. CDR1 SGDLS and CDR2 YYNGEE come from the germline V gene. The trim removed 1 base at V and 6 bases at J, leaving 16 bases unmatched.

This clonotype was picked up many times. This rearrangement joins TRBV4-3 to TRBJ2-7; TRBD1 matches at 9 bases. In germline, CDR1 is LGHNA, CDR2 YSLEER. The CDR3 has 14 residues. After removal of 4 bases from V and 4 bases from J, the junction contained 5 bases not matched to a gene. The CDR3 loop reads CASSLAGTGYEQYF. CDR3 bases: TGCGCCAGCAGCCTCGCCGGGACAGGGTACGAGCAGTACTTC.

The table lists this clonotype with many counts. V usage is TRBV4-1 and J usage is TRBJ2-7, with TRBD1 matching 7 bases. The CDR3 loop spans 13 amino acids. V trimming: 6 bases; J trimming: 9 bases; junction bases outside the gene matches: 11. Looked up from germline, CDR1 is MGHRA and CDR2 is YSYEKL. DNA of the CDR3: TGCGCCAGCAGTCTTGGACAGGATACGAGGCAGTACTTC. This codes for CASSLGQDTRQYF.

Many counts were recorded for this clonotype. Here the CDR3 reads CASSERPQGKVYGYTF. The CDR3 region has the DNA TGTGCCAGCAGTGAGAGGCCACAGGGCAAAGTCTATGGCTACACCTTC. This chain joins TRBV6-1 and TRBJ1-2, with a possible D match to TRBD1 (6 bases). The CDR3 runs to 16 residues. From germline, CDR1 is MNHNS and CDR2 SASEGT. V gave up 3 bases and J gave up 4 bases, with 18 bases separating them.

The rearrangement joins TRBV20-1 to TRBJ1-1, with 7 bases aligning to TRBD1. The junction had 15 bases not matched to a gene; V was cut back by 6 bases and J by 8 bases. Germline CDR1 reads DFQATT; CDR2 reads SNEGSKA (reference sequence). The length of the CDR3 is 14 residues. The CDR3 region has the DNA TGCAGTGCCCAAAACATAGGGGGCAACGCCGAAGCTTTCTTT. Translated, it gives CSAQNIGGNAEAFF.